The next 18 T cell receptor beta chains were all read from a single sample in a study of shared clonotypes between healthy human individuals. The data were produced by immunoSEQ multiplex PCR, yet TCRdb's version contains in-frame clones alone and is incomplete. The sample records fewer than 600,000 clones, roughly 72% being singletons. The source material was PBMCs. The origin of the receptors is a woman between 35 and 50 years old in good health. Some clones in this sample may be carry-over from other donors' samples.

The chain joins TRBV7-3 to TRBJ2-3; TRBD2 agrees at 15 bases. Trimming removed 5 bases from V and 7 bases from J; junction bases left unmatched: 7. The CDR3 consists of 16 residues. Per germline, CDR1 SGHTA and CDR2 FQGTGA. Here the CDR3 reads CASSPGLAGGGYTQYF. The CDR3 DNA reads TGTGCCAGCAGCCCGGGACTAGCGGGAGGAGGGTATACGCAGTATTTT.

A single count supports this clone. This chain joins TRBV11-3 and TRBJ2-7, with 7 bases fitting TRBD2. Germline lookup yields CDR1 SGHNT and CDR2 YENEEA. The CDR3 sequence is 15 residues long. The junction had 8 bases not matched to a gene; V was cut back by 2 bases and J by 4 bases. The CDR3 here is CASSLYSREGYEQYF. CDR3 bases: TGTGCCAGCAGCTTATATTCCAGGGAGGGATACGAGCAGTACTTC.

The V gene is TRBV30, the J gene TRBJ2-5; TRBD2 aligns across 11 bases. Trimming cost V 5 bases and J 4 bases; bases outside gene matches: 9. The germline V gene encodes CDR1 GTSNPN and CDR2 SVGIG (reference sequence). The length of the CDR3 is 15 residues. Here the CDR3 DNA reads TGTGCCTGGGAGAGGCTAGCGGGAGGTGGAGAGACCCAGTACTTC. The encoded protein is CAWERLAGGGETQYF.

This clone has a handful of counts. This chain connects TRBV6-6 to TRBJ2-7; TRBD1 might be the D (5 bases). V lost 9 bases, J lost 2 bases, and 14 bases lay in between. Germline V gene sequence: CDR1 MNHNY, CDR2 SVGAGI (reference sequence). CDR3 length: 13 amino acids. CDR3 loop: CASKGIEPYEQYF. Written as DNA, the CDR3 is TGTGCCAGTAAGGGGATCGAGCCCTACGAGCAGTACTTC.

The rearrangement joins TRBV6-4 to TRBJ2-3; 10 positions agree with TRBD2. V was clipped by 3 bases and J by 7 bases; unmatched bases: 7. Germline values: CDR1 MRHNA, CDR2 SNTAGT. CDR3 length: 15 residues. CDR3 coding DNA: TGTGCCAGCAGTGAAGGGGCTAGCGGGGGAAATACGCAGTATTTT. Encoded protein: CASSEGASGGNTQYF.

CDR3 DNA: TGTGCCAGCAGTGGGACAGACAGAAATCAGCCCCAGCATTTT. Translating it yields CASSGTDRNQPQHF. The V call is TRBV2, the J call TRBJ1-5; possible D gene TRBD1, 6 bases. The CDR3 consists of 14 residues. V shed 4 bases and J shed 4 bases, with 11 bases lying between them. Looked up from germline, CDR1 is SNHLY and CDR2 is FYNNEI.

The table lists this clone with a few counts. The rearrangement joins TRBV5-1 to TRBJ2-2; possibly TRBD1 or TRBD2 for D (5 bases each). Trimming pared 4 bases from V and 8 bases from J, leaving 12 bases between. CDR3 length equals 13 residues. The germline V gene has CDR1 SGHRS and CDR2 YFSETQ. The CDR3 nucleotides read TGCGCCAGCAGCCCAACGAGGGGAGGGGAGCTGTTTTTT. This sequence encodes CASSPTRGGELFF. Filled out from reference TRBV5-1 and TRBJ2-2, the complete variable domain reads KAGVTQTPRYLIKTRGQQVTLSCSPISGHRSVSWYQQTPGQGLQFLFEYFSETQRNKGNFPGRFSGRQFSNSRSEMNVSTLELGDSALYLCASSPTRGGELFFGEGSRLTVL.

This clone showed up just a few times. The V call is TRBV6-5, the J call TRBJ1-1; D remains ambiguous. In germline, CDR1 is MNHEY, CDR2 SVGAGI. The CDR3 runs 12 residues. Trimming took off 6 bases at V and 10 bases at J, with 15 bases between the two ends. The CDR3 DNA follows: TGTGCCAGCAGGCCTGCCTCAGACCTAGCTTTCTTT. This codes for CASRPASDLAFF.

This rearrangement joins TRBV11-2 to TRBJ2-5, with D maybe TRBD2 (6 bases). Germline CDR1 reads SGHAT; CDR2 reads FQNNGV. With 1 base removed from V and 3 bases from J, the gap between germline ends came to 9 bases. The CDR3 extends over 14 amino acids. The CDR3 nucleotides are TGTGCCAGCAGCTTAGTCGGGGGAGAAGAGACCCAGTACTTC. Its protein product is CASSLVGGEETQYF.

V gene TRBV5-5 combines with J gene TRBJ1-4, with D possibly TRBD1 on 5 matching bases. From germline, CDR1 is SGHKS and CDR2 YYEKEE (reference sequence). This CDR3 spans 15 amino acids. Trimming took off 0 bases at V and 2 bases at J, with 8 bases between the two ends. CDR3 in DNA: TGTGCCAGCAGCTTGGGGTGGGGCACTAATGAAAAACTGTTTTTT. Residues: CASSLGWGTNEKLFF.

The J gene is TRBJ2-5, the V gene TRBV6-6; possibly TRBD1 or TRBD2 for D (5 bases each). V was pared by 5 bases and J by 3 bases, with 13 bases between. The CDR3 sequence is 14 residues long. Germline values: CDR1 MNHNY, CDR2 SVGAGI (reference sequence). In nucleotides, the CDR3 is TGTGCCAGCAGTCTCAGGGACGGGAAAGAGACCCAGTACTTC. Translation: CASSLRDGKETQYF.

The V call is TRBV27, the J call TRBJ1-4; 7 positions agree with TRBD1. Looked up from germline, CDR1 is MNHEY and CDR2 is SMNVEV (reference sequence). V dropped 6 bases and J dropped 4; count of bases not matched to a gene: 2. This CDR3 comprises 13 residues. Written as DNA, the CDR3 is TGTGCCAGCAGGAGGGGGCTTAATGAAAAACTGTTTTTT. Residues: CASRRGLNEKLFF.

V usage is TRBV18 and J usage is TRBJ1-1, with D possibly matching TRBD1 (5 bases). CDR3 size: 15 residues. Trimming removed 4 bases from V and 0 bases from J, with 12 bases in between. Germline V gene data show CDR1 as KGHSH and CDR2 as LQKENI. The CDR3 reads CASSRAGHMNTEAFF. The CDR3 DNA sequence: TGTGCCAGCTCACGGGCAGGGCACATGAACACTGAAGCTTTCTTT.

This sequence joins TRBV28 and TRBJ1-4; D gene ambiguous. The V end lost 7 bases, the J end lost 7 bases, and 19 bases lay between the germline ends. This CDR3 region has 15 residues. CDR1 and CDR2 from the germline V gene are MDHEN and SYDVKM. CDR3 region: CASTPGRAESEKLFF. As DNA, the CDR3 is TGTGCCAGCACCCCAGGTAGGGCAGAGAGTGAAAAACTGTTTTTT.

The V and J genes are TRBV15 and TRBJ2-7; 12 bases align to TRBD2. The CDR3 totals 16 residues. The germline gives CDR1 LNHNV, CDR2 YYDKDF (reference sequence). V lost 1 base, J lost 4 bases, and 5 bases stayed unmatched. The CDR3 loop is CATSRGGTSGRYEQYF. CDR3 nucleotides: TGTGCCACCAGCAGAGGGGGGACTAGCGGGCGGTACGAGCAGTACTTC.

The gene calls are TRBV9 and TRBJ2-1; D is unresolved. The CDR3 is made up of 15 amino acids. Trimming removed 4 bases from V and 6 bases from J, with 17 bases in between. Germline loops: CDR1 SGDLS, CDR2 YYNGEE. The CDR3 region has the DNA TGTGCCAGCAGCCCCGTGTCTTCCCCCCCCAATGAGCAGTTCTTC. This codes for CASSPVSSPPNEQFF. Variable domain in full (rest from reference TRBV9 and TRBJ2-1): DSGVTQTPKHLITATGQRVTLRCSPRSGDLSVYWYQQSLDQGLQFLIQYYNGEERAKGNILERFSAQQFPDLHSELNLSSLELGDSALYFCASSPVSSPPNEQFFGPGTRLTVL.

A note on this clone: Since a far larger clone is one base different, this is likely a read error. V usage is TRBV4-3 and J usage is TRBJ2-7; weak D call: TRBD1 (5 bases). Germline V lookup: CDR1 LGHNA, CDR2 YSLEER. The length of the CDR3 is 15 residues. In nucleotides, the CDR3 is TGCGCCAGCAGCCAAGATACCCAGGGCCCCTACGGGCAGTACTTC. Protein: CASSQDTQGPYGQYF.

The rearrangement joins TRBV5-6 to TRBJ1-1; D not certain. This CDR3 has 14 amino acids. The V end was cut by 0 bases, the J end by 1 base, with 7 bases between. Germline V gives CDR1 SGHDT, CDR2 YYEEEE. CDR3 in DNA: TGTGCCAGCAGCTTGGGGGCAGGGAACACTGAAGCTTTCTTT. Translated: CASSLGAGNTEAFF.